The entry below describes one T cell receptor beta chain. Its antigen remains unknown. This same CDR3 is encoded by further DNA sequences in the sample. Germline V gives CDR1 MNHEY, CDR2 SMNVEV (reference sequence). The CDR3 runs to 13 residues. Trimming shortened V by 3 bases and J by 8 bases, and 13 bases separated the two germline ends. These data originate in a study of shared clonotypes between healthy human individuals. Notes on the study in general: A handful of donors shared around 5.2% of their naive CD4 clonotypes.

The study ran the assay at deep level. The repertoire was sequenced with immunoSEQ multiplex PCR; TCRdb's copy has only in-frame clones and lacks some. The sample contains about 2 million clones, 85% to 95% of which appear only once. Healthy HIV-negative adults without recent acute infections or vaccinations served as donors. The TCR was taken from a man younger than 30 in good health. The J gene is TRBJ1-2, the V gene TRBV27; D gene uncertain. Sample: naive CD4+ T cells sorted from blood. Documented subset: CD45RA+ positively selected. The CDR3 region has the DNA TGTGCCAGCAGTTTTCAAGGAGGGTCCGGCTACACCTTC. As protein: CASSFQGGSGYTF.